The 30 T cell receptor beta chains below were found in one sample sequenced in a study of blood T cell repertoires in COVID-19 (dated by TCRdb to about 2020). Library preparation was by the immunoSEQ multiplex PCR assay. TCRdb carries this immuneACCESS record with in-frame sequences only. Its versions omit some clonotypes, under half of them owing to an unresolved V gene in the studies checked, with the rest unexplained. Across this sample there are over 35,000 clones, with around nine tenths seen only once. Less than 3% of the sample is taken by the ten largest. Sequenced sample: peripheral blood. These receptor sequences come from a human donor in a cohort sampled during active COVID-19.

The chain employs TRBV6-5 and TRBJ2-5, with a weak D call TRBD2 (5 bases). Germline assignment: CDR1 MNHEY and CDR2 SVGAGI. V lost 0 bases and J lost 2, with 7 bases in between. The CDR3 extends over 14 amino acids. The CDR3 DNA is TGTGCCAGCAGTTACTCGAGGGAACAAGAGACCCAGTACTTC. Its protein is CASSYSREQETQYF.

This clone is deemed medium-sized. The chain recombines TRBV19 with TRBJ2-2; the match to TRBD1 covers 8 bases. Germline assignment: CDR1 LNHDA and CDR2 SQIVND (reference sequence). The CDR3 contains 14 residues. The ends lost 1 base at V and 7 bases at J; junction bases unmatched: 2. CDR3 DNA: TGTGCCAGTAGTATAGCCGACAGGGGCGGGGAGCTGTTTTTT. Translated: CASSIADRGGELFF.

The chain has TRBV5-1 and TRBJ2-3, with TRBD2 identical over 7 bases. The V gene end was trimmed by 4 bases and the J gene end by 1 base; junction bases not matched to a gene: 9. The CDR3 has 16 residues. Germline loops: CDR1 SGHRS, CDR2 YFSETQ. The DNA for the CDR3 is TGCGCCAGCAGCCAGCTACTAGCGCCGGGCACAGATACGCAGTATTTT. This sequence encodes CASSQLLAPGTDTQYF. The full variable domain, in which reference TRBV5-1 and TRBJ2-3 provide the parts outside the CDR3, is KAGVTQTPRYLIKTRGQQVTLSCSPISGHRSVSWYQQTPGQGLQFLFEYFSETQRNKGNFPGRFSGRQFSNSRSEMNVSTLELGDSALYLCASSQLLAPGTDTQYFGPGTRLTVL.

The chain has TRBV3-1 (or the pseudogene TRBV3-2) and TRBJ1-5, with D possibly being TRBD1 (6 bases). Trimming removed 0 bases from V and 6 bases from J, with 12 bases in between. This CDR3 spans 15 amino acids. Germline lookup yields CDR1 LGHDT and CDR2 YNNKEL (reference sequence). The CDR3 region has the DNA TGTGCCAGCAGCCAAGAAGGGGGGGTAAGTCAGCCCCAGCATTTT. This encodes CASSQEGGVSQPQHF.

The chain recombines TRBV10-3 with TRBJ1-4; 10 bases are shared with TRBD1. Germline values: CDR1 ENHRY, CDR2 SYGVKD. Trimming removed 6 bases from V and 0 bases from J; junction bases left unmatched: 7. There are 17 residues in the CDR3. This CDR3 reads CAISLGQGFSTNEKLFF. CDR3 in DNA: TGTGCCATCAGCCTGGGACAGGGGTTCTCAACTAATGAAAAACTGTTTTTT.

This sequence joins TRBV6-5 and TRBJ1-1, with D possibly being TRBD1 (6 bases). Germline values: CDR1 MNHEY, CDR2 SVGAGI. The CDR3 covers 13 residues. Trimming stripped 11 bases from V and 3 bases from J, with 16 bases between. The CDR3 DNA follows: TGTGCCTCTTGCGCAGGGGTTTACACTGAAGCTTTCTTT. As protein: CASCAGVYTEAFF.

The chain recombines TRBV5-5 with TRBJ1-4; D is undetermined. The CDR3 consists of 12 residues. V lost 4 bases and J 4 bases, leaving 5 bases between the germline ends. Germline CDR1 is SGHKS and CDR2 is YYEKEE (reference sequence). CDR3 residues: CASSDFNEKLFF. The CDR3 DNA reads as TGTGCCAGCAGCGACTTTAATGAAAAACTGTTTTTT.

The genes are TRBV11-3 and TRBJ1-3; TRBD1 agrees at 7 bases. This CDR3 has 16 amino acids. The germline gives CDR1 SGHNT, CDR2 YENEEA. The V and J ends lost 1 base and 0 bases, in that order; junction bases with no gene match: 3. CDR3 residues: CASSLGGQISGNTIYF. The CDR3 DNA is TGTGCCAGCAGCTTAGGGGGACAGATCTCTGGAAACACCATATATTTT. Full variable domain (remainder filled in from reference TRBV11-3 and TRBJ1-3): EAGVVQSPRYKIIEKKQPVAFWCNPISGHNTLYWYLQNLGQGPELLIRYENEEAVDDSQLPKDRFSAERLKGVDSTLKIQPAELGDSAVYLCASSLGGQISGNTIYFGEGSWLTVV.

J is TRBJ1-1 and V is TRBV5-1; D call uncertain. Looked up from germline, CDR1 is SGHRS and CDR2 is YFSETQ. V gave up 0 bases and J gave up 3 bases, with 6 bases separating them. The CDR3 extends over 13 amino acids. The chain's CDR3 is CASSLAVDTEAFF. The DNA for the CDR3 is TGCGCCAGCAGCTTGGCAGTTGACACTGAAGCTTTCTTT.

The genes are TRBV5-1 and TRBJ2-1, with 12 bases matching TRBD2. CDR1 is SGHRS and CDR2 is YFSETQ in the germline V gene. The ends lost 3 bases at V and 6 bases at J; junction bases unmatched: 4. The CDR3 is 15 amino acids. DNA for the CDR3: TGCGCCAGCAGCTCCGGACTAGCGGGGTTCAATGAGCAGTTCTTC. Amino acids: CASSSGLAGFNEQFF.

This chain links TRBV7-9 with TRBJ1-2; D possibly corresponds to TRBD1 (5 bases). Germline V lookup: CDR1 SEHNR, CDR2 FQNEAQ (reference sequence). The CDR3 length is 11 residues. V was trimmed by 3 bases and J by 13 bases, leaving 12 bases between them. The CDR3 region is CASSFPGPCTF. CDR3 nucleotide sequence: TGTGCCAGCAGCTTCCCAGGGCCGTGCACCTTC.

The J gene is TRBJ1-5, the V gene TRBV7-8; D gene ambiguous. The CDR3 totals 15 residues. The germline V and J ends were trimmed by 0 bases and 2 bases, with 8 bases remaining between them. Looked up from germline, CDR1 is SGHVS and CDR2 is FQNEAQ. CDR3 DNA sequence: TGTGCCAGCAGCTTAGCGCTGCAGGGCAATCAGCCCCAGCATTTT. It is translated as CASSLALQGNQPQHF.

This chain connects TRBV6-6 to TRBJ1-1; 9 nucleotides align to TRBD1. V was pared by 4 bases and J by 4 bases, with 4 bases of the junction left unmatched. This CDR3 spans 14 amino acids. Looked up from germline, CDR1 is MNHNY and CDR2 is SVGAGI (reference sequence). The CDR3 region is CASSSGTGFTEAFF. CDR3 sequence (DNA): TGTGCCAGCAGTTCAGGGACAGGGTTCACTGAAGCTTTCTTT.

The rearrangement joins TRBV9 to TRBJ2-3; TRBD2 is a possible D gene (7 bases). CDR1 and CDR2 (germline): SGDLS, YYNGEE. Trimming left V 4 bases short and J 5 bases short, with 17 bases between. CDR3 length: 15 residues. The chain's CDR3 is CASSIWGGHRDTQYF. The DNA for the CDR3 is TGTGCCAGCAGCATCTGGGGGGGACACAGAGATACGCAGTATTTT.

This rearrangement joins TRBV5-1 to TRBJ2-3, with D possibly TRBD2 on 5 matching bases. CDR1 and CDR2 from the germline V gene are SGHRS and YFSETQ. V lost 2 bases to trimming and J lost 3 bases, with 13 bases between them. This CDR3 has 15 residues. CDR3 in amino acids: CASSFAGERTDTQYF. CDR3 nucleotides: TGCGCCAGCAGCTTCGCGGGCGAGAGGACAGATACGCAGTATTTT.

The rearrangement joins TRBV5-5 to TRBJ2-7; TRBD2 agrees at 9 bases. There are 14 residues in the CDR3. With 2 bases clipped from V and 3 bases from J, the junction kept 3 bases outside the gene matches. Germline-derived CDR1 and CDR2 are SGHKS and YYEKEE (reference sequence). The CDR3 loop is CASSLAGGNYEQYF. Written as DNA, the CDR3 is TGTGCCAGCAGCTTAGCGGGGGGAAACTACGAGCAGTACTTC.

The chain carries TRBV5-4 and TRBJ1-1; unclear D gene. Germline CDR1 and CDR2: SGHNT and YYREEE (reference sequence). Trimming removed 9 bases at V and 5 bases at J, with 17 bases between. The CDR3 is 13 residues long. The CDR3 nucleotides read TGTGCCATCTTGAGCCAGGCGGGGACTGAAGCTTTCTTT. Amino acids: CAILSQAGTEAFF.

This chain uses TRBV5-1 with TRBJ2-5, with D maybe TRBD1 (5 bases). The CDR3 is 14 amino acids. Trimming pared 6 bases from V and 5 bases from J, leaving 17 bases between. Germline CDR1 and CDR2: SGHRS and YFSETQ. The CDR3 DNA is TGCGCCAGCAAGGGGCTAACTCCGGTGGAGACCCAGTACTTC. It codes for CASKGLTPVETQYF.

V and J are TRBV7-9 and TRBJ1-2; no clear D. CDR3 length: 12 residues. CDR1 and CDR2 from the germline V gene are SEHNR and FQNEAQ (reference sequence). Between the trimmed V and J ends, which lost 4 bases and 3 bases, there was a span of 6 bases. CDR3 nucleotide sequence: TGTGCCAGCAGCTATACAGACTATGGCTACACCTTC. It specifies CASSYTDYGYTF.

The chain joins TRBV30 to TRBJ2-1; 14 positions agree with TRBD2. CDR3 length: 15 amino acids. V was clipped by 4 bases and J by 8 bases; unmatched bases: 7. Germline values: CDR1 GTSNPN, CDR2 SVGIG (reference sequence). The CDR3 nucleotides read TGTGCCTGGACTGGGACTAGCGGGGGAGGGTATGAGCAGTTCTTC. Translating gives CAWTGTSGGGYEQFF. The full variable domain, rest sourced from reference TRBV30 and TRBJ2-1, is SQTIHQWPATLVQPVGSPLSLECTVEGTSNPNLYWYRQAAGRGLQLLFYSVGIGQISSEVPQNLSASRPQDRQFILSSKKLLLSDSGFYLCAWTGTSGGGYEQFFGPGTRLTVL.

This clone was picked up a small number of times. The chain recombines TRBV12-3 or TRBV12-4 with TRBJ1-3; D perhaps matches TRBD1 (6 bases). The V gene lost 6 bases and the J gene lost 4 bases, with 10 bases spanning the gap. This CDR3 has 13 residues. In DNA, the CDR3 is TGTGCCAGCAGGTGGGGGCCCGGAAACACCATATATTTT. Its protein product is CASRWGPGNTIYF.

V usage is TRBV11-1 and J usage is TRBJ1-2; a weak D match, TRBD1 (6 bases). The germline V gene encodes CDR1 SGHAT and CDR2 FQDESV (reference sequence). V was pared by 3 bases and J by 8 bases, with 16 bases between. This CDR3 is built from 14 residues. The CDR3 DNA reads TGTGCCAGCAGCTTCCTGGACAGCTTGGTCGGCTACACCTTC. It codes for CASSFLDSLVGYTF.

This clone was found once. The chain joins TRBV18 to TRBJ1-3; D is possibly TRBD1 (5 bases). The germline V gene encodes CDR1 KGHSH and CDR2 LQKENI. This CDR3 is 15 amino acids long. Trimming took 3 bases from V and 2 from J, leaving 11 bases between them. CDR3 loop: CASSPGGVTGNTIYF. The CDR3 nucleotides are TGTGCCAGCTCACCGGGGGGAGTTACTGGAAACACCATATATTTT.

The V and J genes are TRBV12-3 or TRBV12-4 and TRBJ1-4; no definite D call. The CDR3 totals 13 residues. V lost 6 bases, J lost 3 bases, and 8 bases lay in between. The CDR3 nucleotides read TGTGCCAGCAGACAAAACCCTAATGAAAAACTGTTTTTT. This codes for CASRQNPNEKLFF.

This chain links TRBV30 with TRBJ2-3, with 8 bases that match TRBD2. Germline assignment: CDR1 GTSNPN and CDR2 SVGIG (reference sequence). The CDR3 extends over 15 amino acids. The trim removed 1 base at V and 7 bases at J, leaving 10 bases unmatched. CDR3 nucleotides: TGTGCCTGGAGTGCCGAGCGGGGGACCATCTATACGCAGTATTTT. It is translated as CAWSAERGTIYTQYF.

The J gene is TRBJ1-1, the V gene TRBV3-1 (or the pseudogene TRBV3-2), with a possible D match to TRBD1 (5 bases). V was clipped by 4 bases and J by 10 bases, with 13 bases between them. The CDR3 covers 12 residues. CDR1 is LGHDT and CDR2 is YNNKEL in the germline V gene (reference sequence). The CDR3 is CASSPGGFGAFF. The DNA of the CDR3 is TGTGCCAGCAGCCCGGGGGGGTTCGGAGCTTTCTTT.

The V call is TRBV4-1, the J call TRBJ2-4; 9 positions agree with TRBD1. This CDR3 has 17 residues. The trim removed 3 bases at V and 7 bases at J, leaving 13 bases unmatched. In germline, CDR1 is MGHRA, CDR2 YSYEKL. For the CDR3, the DNA is TGCGCCAGCAGCCAGAAAACAGGGGGCGCAGTTACGAACATTCAGTACTTC. Amino acid sequence: CASSQKTGGAVTNIQYF.

The chain recombines TRBV20-1 with TRBJ2-3; 10 positions match TRBD2. The germline gives CDR1 DFQATT, CDR2 SNEGSKA (reference sequence). CDR3 length: 16 residues. Germline trimming cut 3 bases from V and 4 bases from J; bases unmatched to any gene: 10. In DNA form, the CDR3 reads TGCAGTGCTAGTGGGATCAGCGGGGGGGGAGCAGATACGCAGTATTTT. Encoded protein: CSASGISGGGADTQYF.

The V gene is TRBV3-1 (or the pseudogene TRBV3-2), the J gene TRBJ2-7; D might be TRBD2 (7 bases). Germline-derived CDR1 and CDR2 are LGHDT and YNNKEL (reference sequence). V was cut by 4 bases and J by 5 bases, with 15 bases left in between. The CDR3 runs 14 residues. In nucleotides, the CDR3 is TGTGCCAGCAGCCGGAGAGGGGGGGGAAACGAGCAGTACTTC. Amino acid sequence: CASSRRGGGNEQYF.

V is TRBV3-1 (or the pseudogene TRBV3-2) and J is TRBJ1-2; TRBD1 matches 7 bases. Germline V gives CDR1 LGHDT, CDR2 YNNKEL (reference sequence). This CDR3 has 16 amino acids. With V trimmed by 1 base and J by 7 bases, 12 bases remained unmatched. The CDR3: CASSQGPTGLIIGYTF. CDR3 bases: TGTGCCAGCAGCCAAGGACCGACAGGGTTGATAATTGGCTACACCTTC.